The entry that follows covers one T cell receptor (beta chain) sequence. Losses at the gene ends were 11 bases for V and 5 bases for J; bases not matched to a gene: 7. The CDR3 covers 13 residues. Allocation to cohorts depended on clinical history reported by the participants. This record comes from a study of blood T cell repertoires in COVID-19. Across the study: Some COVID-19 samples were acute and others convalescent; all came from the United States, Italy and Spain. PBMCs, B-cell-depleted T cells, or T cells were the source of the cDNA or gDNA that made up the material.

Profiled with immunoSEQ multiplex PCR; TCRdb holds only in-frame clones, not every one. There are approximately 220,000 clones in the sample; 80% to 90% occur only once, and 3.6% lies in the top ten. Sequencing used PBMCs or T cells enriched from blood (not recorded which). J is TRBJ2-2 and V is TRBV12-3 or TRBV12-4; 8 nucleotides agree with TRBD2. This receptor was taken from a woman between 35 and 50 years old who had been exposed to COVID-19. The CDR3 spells CAHRRGGTGELFF. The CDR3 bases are TGTGCCCATCGTCGGGGGGGTACCGGGGAGCTGTTTTTT.